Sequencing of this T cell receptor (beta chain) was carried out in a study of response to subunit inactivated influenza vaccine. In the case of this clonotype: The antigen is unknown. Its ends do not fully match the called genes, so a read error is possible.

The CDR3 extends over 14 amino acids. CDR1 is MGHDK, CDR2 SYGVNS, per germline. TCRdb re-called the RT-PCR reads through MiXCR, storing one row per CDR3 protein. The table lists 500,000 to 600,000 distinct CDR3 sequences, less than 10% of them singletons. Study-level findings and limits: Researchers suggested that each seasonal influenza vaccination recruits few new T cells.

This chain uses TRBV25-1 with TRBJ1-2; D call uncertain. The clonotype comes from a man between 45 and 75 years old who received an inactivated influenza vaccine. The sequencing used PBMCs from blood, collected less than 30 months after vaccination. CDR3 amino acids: CAGSAGLSNYGYTF. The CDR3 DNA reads TGTGCCGGCAGCGCGGGCCTCTCTAACTATGGCTACACCTTC.